These 3 T cell receptor beta chains came from one sample sequenced in a study of T cells in women clearing cervical HPV infection. Sequencing was performed with immunoSEQ multiplex PCR; in TCRdb, only in-frame clones are kept and a portion is missing. This repertoire includes over 30,000 clones. Sequenced material: blood buffy coat. The receptors here all came from a woman aged 18-70 years with a cervical HPV16 infection that either progressed to CIN3+ or cleared (not recorded which).

Turning to this clone: Read coverage stops 3 residues before the CDR3 terminus; the germline J gene supplies the remainder. The chain couples TRBV7-2 to TRBJ1-5; 9 nucleotides agree with TRBD1. The CDR3 contains 15 residues. Germline V gene lookup returns CDR1 SGHTA and CDR2 FQGNSA. V was clipped by 5 bases and J by 4 bases; unmatched bases: 6. The DNA read from the CDR3 is TGTGCCAGCAGCACGGGACAGGGAATTAATCAGCCC. It is translated as CASSTGQGINQP. The entire CDR3 protein reads CASSTGQGINQPQHF.

As to this clone: The sequenced fragment ends 3 residues before the CDR3 boundary, so the rest is inferred from the germline J gene. The chain uses TRBV30 and TRBJ2-7; 9 bases match TRBD2. Germline V gene data show CDR1 as GTSNPN and CDR2 as SVGIG (reference sequence). The CDR3 is 12 amino acids. The junction had 4 bases not matched to a gene; V was cut back by 7 bases and J by 3 bases. CDR3 protein: CAFSGGIYEQYF. The DNA read from the CDR3 is TGTGCCTTTAGCGGGGGCATCTACGAG.

Regarding this clone: The CDR3 end falls 3 residues outside the read, so it is completed with the germline J gene. The gene calls are TRBV7-2 and TRBJ2-7, with 12 bases aligning to TRBD2. Per germline, CDR1 SGHTA and CDR2 FQGNSA. The CDR3 spans 15 residues. The V segment lost 3 bases and the J segment 5 bases; nucleotides outside the gene matches: 5. Partial CDR3 DNA: TGTGCCAGCAGCTTCACTAGCGGGGGGAACCACGAG. Its protein is CASSFTSGGNHE. The full CDR3 sequence reads CASSFTSGGNHEQYF.